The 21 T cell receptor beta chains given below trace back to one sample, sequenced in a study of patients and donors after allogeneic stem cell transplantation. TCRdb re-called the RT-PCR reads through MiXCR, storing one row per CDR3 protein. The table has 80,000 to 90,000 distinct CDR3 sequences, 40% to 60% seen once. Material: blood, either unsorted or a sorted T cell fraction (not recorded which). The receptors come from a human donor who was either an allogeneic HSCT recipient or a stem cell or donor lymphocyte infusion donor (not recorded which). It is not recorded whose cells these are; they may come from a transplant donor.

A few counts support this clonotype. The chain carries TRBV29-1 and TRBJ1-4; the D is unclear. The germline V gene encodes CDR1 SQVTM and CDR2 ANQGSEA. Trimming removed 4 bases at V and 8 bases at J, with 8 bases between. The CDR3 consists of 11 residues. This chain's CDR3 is CSVVVREKLFF. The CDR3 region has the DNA TGCAGCGTTGTTGTAAGGGAAAAACTGTTTTTT.

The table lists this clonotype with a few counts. CDR3 nucleotide sequence: TGCAGCGTTGAATTTGACAGGGGGTATGGCTACACCTTC. Its protein product is CSVEFDRGYGYTF. The chain employs TRBV29-1 and TRBJ1-2, with TRBD1 identical over 9 bases. Germline trimming cut 2 bases from V and 5 bases from J; bases unmatched to any gene: 3. Germline CDR1 SQVTM, CDR2 ANQGSEA. This CDR3 region has 13 residues. The full variable domain, in which reference TRBV29-1 and TRBJ1-2 provide the parts outside the CDR3, is SAVISQKPSRDICQRGTSLTIQCQVDSQVTMMFWYRQQPGQSLTLIATANQGSEATYESGFVIDKFPISRPNLTFSTLTVSNMSPEDSSIYLCSVEFDRGYGYTFGSGTRLTVV.

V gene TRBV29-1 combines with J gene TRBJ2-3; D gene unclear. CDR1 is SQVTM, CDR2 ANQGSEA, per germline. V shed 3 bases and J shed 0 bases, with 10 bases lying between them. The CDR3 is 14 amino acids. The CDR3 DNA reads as TGCAGCGTTGATTACGGCCAGAGCACAGATACGCAGTATTTT. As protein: CSVDYGQSTDTQYF.

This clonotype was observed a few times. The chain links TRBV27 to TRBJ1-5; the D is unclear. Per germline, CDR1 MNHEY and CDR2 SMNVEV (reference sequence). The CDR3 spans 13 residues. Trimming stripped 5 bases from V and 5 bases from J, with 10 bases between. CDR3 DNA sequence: TGTGCCAGCAGTCCCAATCCGGATCAGCCCCAGCATTTT. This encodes CASSPNPDQPQHF.

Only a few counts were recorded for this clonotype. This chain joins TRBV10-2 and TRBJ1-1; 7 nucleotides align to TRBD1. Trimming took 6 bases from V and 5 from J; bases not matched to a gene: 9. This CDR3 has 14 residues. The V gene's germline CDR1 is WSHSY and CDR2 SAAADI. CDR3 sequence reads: CASRQGQRRTEAFF. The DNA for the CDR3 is TGCGCCAGCAGGCAGGGACAGAGACGTACTGAAGCTTTCTTT.

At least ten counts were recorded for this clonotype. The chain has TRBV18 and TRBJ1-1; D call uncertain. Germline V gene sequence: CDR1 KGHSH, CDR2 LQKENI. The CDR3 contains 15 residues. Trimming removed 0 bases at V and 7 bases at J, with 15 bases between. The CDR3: CASSPPGASKYEAFF. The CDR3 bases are TGTGCCAGCTCACCACCGGGTGCCAGCAAGTATGAAGCTTTCTTT.

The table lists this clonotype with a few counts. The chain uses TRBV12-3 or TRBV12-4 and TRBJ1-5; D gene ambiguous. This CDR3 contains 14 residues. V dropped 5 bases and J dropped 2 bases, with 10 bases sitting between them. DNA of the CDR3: TGTGCCAGCAGTCACGGGTCAGGCAATCAGCCCCAGCATTTT. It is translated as CASSHGSGNQPQHF.

CDR3 in amino acids: CASSLHGTGGDGANVLTF. The CDR3, as DNA: TGTGCCAGCAGCTTACACGGGACAGGGGGCGACGGGGCCAACGTCCTGACTTTC. The chain uses TRBV7-9 and TRBJ2-6, with 12 bases identical to TRBD1. Germline trimming cut 2 bases from V and 4 bases from J; bases unmatched to any gene: 6. The CDR3 consists of 18 residues. Germline CDR1 is SEHNR and CDR2 is FQNEAQ (reference sequence).

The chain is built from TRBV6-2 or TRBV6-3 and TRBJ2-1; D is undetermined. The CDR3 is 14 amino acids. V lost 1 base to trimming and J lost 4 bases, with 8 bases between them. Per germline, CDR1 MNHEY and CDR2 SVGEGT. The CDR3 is CASSYWLLYNEQFF. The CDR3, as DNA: TGTGCCAGCAGTTACTGGCTCTTATACAATGAGCAGTTCTTC.

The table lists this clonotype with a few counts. The CDR3 sequence is CASSYSDSFYGYTF. The CDR3 coding sequence is TGTGCCAGCAGTTACTCAGACAGTTTCTATGGCTACACCTTC. The chain carries TRBV6-5 and TRBJ1-2; TRBD1 is a possible D gene (5 bases). There are 14 residues in the CDR3. Per germline, CDR1 MNHEY and CDR2 SVGAGI. Trimming removed 0 bases at V and 4 bases at J, with 9 bases between.

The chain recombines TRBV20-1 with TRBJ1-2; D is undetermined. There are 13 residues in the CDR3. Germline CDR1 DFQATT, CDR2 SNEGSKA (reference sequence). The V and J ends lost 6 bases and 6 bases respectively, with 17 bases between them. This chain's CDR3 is CSAPKTTTDGYTF. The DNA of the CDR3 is TGCAGTGCCCCTAAGACAACTACGGATGGCTACACCTTC.

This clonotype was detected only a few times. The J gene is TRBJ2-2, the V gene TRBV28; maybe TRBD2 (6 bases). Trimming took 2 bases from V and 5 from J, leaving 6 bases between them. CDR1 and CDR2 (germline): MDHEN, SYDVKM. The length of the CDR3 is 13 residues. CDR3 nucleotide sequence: TGTGCCAGCAGTTTAGGAGGGACCGGGGAGCTGTTTTTT. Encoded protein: CASSLGGTGELFF.

The CDR3 sequence: CSVDFAQGTSYEQYF. In nucleotides, the CDR3 is TGCAGCGTTGATTTTGCCCAGGGCACCTCCTACGAGCAGTACTTC. The V call is TRBV29-1, the J call TRBJ2-7; D is possibly TRBD1 (5 bases). CDR1 is SQVTM, CDR2 ANQGSEA, per germline. V lost 3 bases to trimming and J lost 0 bases, with 15 bases between them. CDR3 size: 15 residues.

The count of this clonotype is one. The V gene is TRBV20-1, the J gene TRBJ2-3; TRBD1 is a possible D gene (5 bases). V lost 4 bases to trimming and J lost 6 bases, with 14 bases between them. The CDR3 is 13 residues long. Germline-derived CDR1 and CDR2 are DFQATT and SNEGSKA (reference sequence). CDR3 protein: CSANTPGLDTQYF. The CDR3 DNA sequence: TGCAGTGCTAACACGCCAGGGTTGGATACGCAGTATTTT.

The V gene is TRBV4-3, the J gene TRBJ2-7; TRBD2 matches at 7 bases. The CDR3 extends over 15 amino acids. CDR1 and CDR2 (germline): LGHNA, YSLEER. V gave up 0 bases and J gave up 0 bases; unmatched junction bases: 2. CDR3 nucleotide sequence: TGCGCCAGCAGCCAAGAGGGAGGGCGCTCCTACGAGCAGTACTTC. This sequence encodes CASSQEGGRSYEQYF.

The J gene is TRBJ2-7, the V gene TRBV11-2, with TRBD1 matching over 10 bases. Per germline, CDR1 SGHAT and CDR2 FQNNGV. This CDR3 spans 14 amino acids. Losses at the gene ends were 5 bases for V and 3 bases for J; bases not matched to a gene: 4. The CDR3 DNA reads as TGTGCCAGCAGCGATGGGACAGGGGACTACGAGCAGTACTTC. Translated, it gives CASSDGTGDYEQYF.

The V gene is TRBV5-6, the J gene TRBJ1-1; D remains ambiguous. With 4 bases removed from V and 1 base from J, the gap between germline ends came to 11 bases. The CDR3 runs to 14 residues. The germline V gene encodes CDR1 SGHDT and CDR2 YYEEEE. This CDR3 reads CASSLGIRNTEAFF. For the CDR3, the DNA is TGTGCCAGCAGCCTGGGGATCCGGAACACTGAAGCTTTCTTT.

The CDR3 DNA follows: TGTGCCAGCACCTCCTTGGGGGTGAGCAATCAGCCCCAGCATTTT. Translating it yields CASTSLGVSNQPQHF. V and J are TRBV2 and TRBJ1-5; TRBD1 might be the D (5 bases). V was cut by 7 bases and J by 1 base, with 14 bases left in between. Germline assignment: CDR1 SNHLY and CDR2 FYNNEI. The CDR3 runs 15 residues.

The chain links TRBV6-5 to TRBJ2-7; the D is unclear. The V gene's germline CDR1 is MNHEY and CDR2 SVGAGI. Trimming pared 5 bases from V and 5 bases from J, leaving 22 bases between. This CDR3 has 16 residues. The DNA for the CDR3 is TGTGCCAGCAGTCCTGACCTGCGGCGTCCAATTGACGAGCAGTACTTC. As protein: CASSPDLRRPIDEQYF.

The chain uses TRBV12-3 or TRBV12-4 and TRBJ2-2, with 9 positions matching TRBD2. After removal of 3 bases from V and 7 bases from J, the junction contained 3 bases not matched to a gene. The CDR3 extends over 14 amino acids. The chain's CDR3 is CASSFEREVGELFF. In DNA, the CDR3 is TGTGCCAGCAGTTTTGAGCGGGAGGTCGGGGAGCTGTTTTTT.

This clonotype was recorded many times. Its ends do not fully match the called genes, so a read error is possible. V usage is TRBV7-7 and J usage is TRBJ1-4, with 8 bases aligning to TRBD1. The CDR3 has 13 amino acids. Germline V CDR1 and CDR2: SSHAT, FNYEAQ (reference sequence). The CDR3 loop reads CASSIDRGEKLFF. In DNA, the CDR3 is TGTGCTAGCAGTATTGACAGGGGTGAAAAACTGTTTTTT.